The 27 T cell receptor beta chains listed next were all sequenced from one sample in a study of patients and donors after allogeneic stem cell transplantation. TCRdb analysed the RT-PCR reads with MiXCR anew, one entry per CDR3 protein. The sample includes about a million distinct CDR3 sequences, over 15% of them seen just once. The sequenced sample consisted of blood, either unsorted or a sorted T cell fraction (not recorded which). The receptors shown here come from a human donor who was either an allogeneic HSCT recipient or a stem cell or donor lymphocyte infusion donor (not recorded which). It is not recorded whose cells these are; they may come from a transplant donor.

V and J are TRBV4-1 and TRBJ2-3, with 8 bases identical to TRBD2. The CDR3 spans 19 residues. Trimming removed 4 bases from V and 4 bases from J; junction bases left unmatched: 19. Germline V gives CDR1 MGHRA, CDR2 YSYEKL. CDR3 coding DNA: TGCGCCAGCAGCCCCCGATACCAGACGACTAGCGCATTGTCAGATACGCAGTATTTT. Protein: CASSPRYQTTSALSDTQYF.

V is TRBV5-1 and J is TRBJ2-7; 7 nucleotides agree with TRBD2. The CDR3 runs to 13 residues. The V gene end was trimmed by 7 bases and the J gene end by 1 base; junction bases not matched to a gene: 5. Germline-derived CDR1 and CDR2 are SGHRS and YFSETQ. The DNA of the CDR3 is TGCGCCAGCGGAGCTAGCGGTTCCTACGAGCAGTACTTC. It is translated as CASGASGSYEQYF.

This chain links TRBV4-1 with TRBJ1-1, with 7 bases aligning to TRBD1. The CDR3 is made up of 15 amino acids. Germline V gives CDR1 MGHRA, CDR2 YSYEKL. V lost 3 bases and J lost 6; bases outside the gene matches: 10. This chain's CDR3 is CASSHETGRLAEAFF. The CDR3, as DNA: TGCGCCAGCAGCCACGAGACAGGGCGGTTGGCTGAAGCTTTCTTT.

This clonotype was seen ten or more times. The chain recombines TRBV12-3 or TRBV12-4 with TRBJ1-1; perhaps TRBD1 as D (6 bases). Trimming pared 6 bases from V and 3 bases from J, leaving 17 bases between. The CDR3 covers 15 residues. CDR3 region: CASRRDRDKDTEAFF. In DNA, the CDR3 is TGTGCCAGCAGGAGAGACCGGGACAAGGACACTGAAGCTTTCTTT.

This clonotype was observed at least ten times. The chain recombines TRBV10-3 with TRBJ2-1; 9 bases map to TRBD2. V shed 2 bases and J 1 base; nucleotides not matched to a gene: 9. This CDR3 contains 18 residues. CDR1 and CDR2 from the germline V gene are ENHRY and SYGVKD. The CDR3 DNA sequence: TGTGCCATCAGTGAGAATTACCTTAGCGGGAGATCCTACAATGAGCAGTTCTTC. Amino acids: CAISENYLSGRSYNEQFF.

This chain connects TRBV5-1 to TRBJ2-3; 10 bases are shared with TRBD1. With V trimmed by 1 base and J by 5 bases, 4 bases remained unmatched. This CDR3 region has 15 residues. Per germline, CDR1 SGHRS and CDR2 YFSETQ. This CDR3 reads CASSLLTGGVDTQYF. CDR3 DNA sequence: TGCGCCAGCAGCTTGTTGACAGGGGGCGTAGATACGCAGTATTTT.

This clonotype was recorded a few times. This chain connects TRBV12-3 or TRBV12-4 to TRBJ2-5, with TRBD2 matching 11 bases. The CDR3 loop spans 15 amino acids. The J segment lost 7 bases and the V segment lost 2 bases, leaving 6 bases of the junction unmatched. CDR3 sequence (DNA): TGTGCCAGCAGTTTACTACTAGCGGGAGTCGGGACCCAGTACTTC. Translated, it gives CASSLLLAGVGTQYF.

The J gene is TRBJ2-1, the V gene TRBV5-1; 12 positions match TRBD2. CDR3 length: 16 residues. V lost 0 bases and J lost 7; bases outside the gene matches: 5. The germline gives CDR1 SGHRS, CDR2 YFSETQ. The CDR3 DNA is TGCGCCAGCAGCTTGGGCACTAGCGGGGGGAGGAATGAGCAGTTCTTC. Residues: CASSLGTSGGRNEQFF.

This clonotype was picked up many times. The genes are TRBV5-1 and TRBJ2-7; D may be TRBD1 (6 bases). Germline V gene lookup returns CDR1 SGHRS and CDR2 YFSETQ. Deletions cut 1 base from V and 3 bases from J, with 14 bases between. The CDR3 is 15 amino acids. As DNA, the CDR3 is TGCGCCAGCAGCTTGAATACAGGGCTATTCTACGAGCAGTACTTC. Translating gives CASSLNTGLFYEQYF.

In its sample, this clonotype was seen a few times. V is TRBV20-1 and J is TRBJ2-4; D might be TRBD1 (6 bases). Germline lookup yields CDR1 DFQATT and CDR2 SNEGSKA (reference sequence). CDR3 length: 15 amino acids. With 5 bases removed from V and 1 base from J, the gap between germline ends came to 15 bases. The CDR3 loop is CSAYREQGAKNIQYF. CDR3 sequence (DNA): TGCAGTGCTTACAGGGAGCAGGGGGCCAAAAACATTCAGTACTTC.

The genes are TRBV5-1 and TRBJ2-5; no definite D call. The germline CDR1 and CDR2 sequences are SGHRS and YFSETQ. The CDR3 length is 13 residues. The V and J ends lost 3 bases and 2 bases respectively, with 8 bases between them. The CDR3 DNA reads as TGCGCCAGCAGCTCAAACCTACAAGAGACCCAGTACTTC. Amino acid sequence: CASSSNLQETQYF.

The V gene is TRBV12-3 or TRBV12-4, the J gene TRBJ2-7; no definite D call. The CDR3 is 12 amino acids. V was clipped by 6 bases and J by 10 bases, with 16 bases between them. As DNA, the CDR3 is TGTGCCAGCAGCCCACGTCCCCCGCGTCAGTACTTC. This codes for CASSPRPPRQYF.

The chain recombines TRBV6-5 with TRBJ1-5; 9 positions match TRBD1. V trimming: 1 base; J trimming: 3 bases; junction bases outside the gene matches: 4. CDR1 is MNHEY and CDR2 is SVGAGI in the germline V gene. CDR3 size: 16 residues. DNA for the CDR3: TGTGCCAGCAGTTACTTCGGACAGGGGAACAATCAGCCCCAGCATTTT. As protein: CASSYFGQGNNQPQHF.

This clonotype was counted only a few times. The rearrangement uses TRBV3-1 and TRBJ1-4, with D perhaps matching TRBD1 (5 bases). The germline gives CDR1 LGHDT, CDR2 YNNKEL (reference sequence). Deletions cut 3 bases from V and 7 bases from J, with 15 bases between. The CDR3 loop spans 15 amino acids. The CDR3 spells CASSQVFLGTEKLFF. For the CDR3, the DNA is TGTGCCAGCAGCCAGGTGTTTTTGGGGACTGAAAAACTGTTTTTT.

This clonotype was counted a few times. This sequence joins TRBV9 and TRBJ1-2; D uncertain. This CDR3 has 14 amino acids. Per the germline V gene, CDR1 is SGDLS and CDR2 is YYNGEE. V was cut by 4 bases and J by 0 bases, with 10 bases left in between. As DNA, the CDR3 is TGTGCCAGCAGCCCCCGTGTCGCTAACTATGGCTACACCTTC. It yields the protein CASSPRVANYGYTF.

This clonotype came up a few times. This chain links TRBV4-1 with TRBJ1-1; D is uncertain. Per the germline V gene, CDR1 is MGHRA and CDR2 is YSYEKL. V was clipped by 2 bases and J by 5 bases, with 15 bases between them. This CDR3 spans 15 amino acids. The CDR3 protein is CASSQIGRLGTEAFF. CDR3 sequence (DNA): TGCGCCAGCAGCCAAATAGGCAGGCTAGGGACTGAAGCTTTCTTT.

The gene calls are TRBV5-1 and TRBJ1-1; maybe TRBD1 (5 bases). The CDR3 has 11 residues. The V gene lost 2 bases and the J gene lost 10 bases, with 9 bases spanning the gap. Germline V lookup: CDR1 SGHRS, CDR2 YFSETQ. CDR3 DNA: TGCGCCAGCAGCTTATCCGGGGCAGCTTTCTTT. Its translation: CASSLSGAAFF. Combining the CDR3 with reference TRBV5-1 and TRBJ1-1 gives the whole variable domain KAGVTQTPRYLIKTRGQQVTLSCSPISGHRSVSWYQQTPGQGLQFLFEYFSETQRNKGNFPGRFSGRQFSNSRSEMNVSTLELGDSALYLCASSLSGAAFFGQGTRLTVV.

This clonotype was detected a few times. The genes are TRBV12-3 or TRBV12-4 and TRBJ2-1; D may be TRBD2 (6 bases). The V end was cut by 5 bases, the J end by 8 bases, with 16 bases between. The CDR3 runs to 14 residues. Here the CDR3 DNA reads TGTGCCAGCAGTCACACGGGACTCCCCGATGAGCAGTTCTTC. Translating it yields CASSHTGLPDEQFF.

This chain uses TRBV29-1 with TRBJ2-5, with TRBD1 as a possible D gene (6 bases). Germline CDR1 reads SQVTM; CDR2 reads ANQGSEA. The V end was cut by 4 bases, the J end by 9 bases, with 18 bases between. The CDR3 extends over 13 amino acids. The CDR3, as DNA: TGCAGCGTTGCGCAGGGGCCATCGGTGGCCCAGTACTTC. It specifies CSVAQGPSVAQYF. Variable domain in full (rest from reference TRBV29-1 and TRBJ2-5): SAVISQKPSRDICQRGTSLTIQCQVDSQVTMMFWYRQQPGQSLTLIATANQGSEATYESGFVIDKFPISRPNLTFSTLTVSNMSPEDSSIYLCSVAQGPSVAQYFGPGTRLLVL.

This clonotype showed up many times. The rearrangement links TRBV7-8 to TRBJ2-7; possible D gene TRBD1, 6 bases. The CDR3 has 15 amino acids. The germline gives CDR1 SGHVS, CDR2 FQNEAQ. With 3 bases removed from V and 0 bases from J, the gap between germline ends came to 12 bases. The CDR3 sequence is CASSLGQTSSYEQYF. The CDR3 bases are TGTGCCAGCAGCTTGGGACAAACGAGCTCCTACGAGCAGTACTTC.

The chain couples TRBV5-8 to TRBJ1-1, with D possibly TRBD1 on 5 matching bases. V was pared by 4 bases and J by 8 bases, with 15 bases between. This CDR3 is 13 amino acids long. The germline V gene has CDR1 SGHTS and CDR2 YDEGEE. CDR3 residues: CASSHRGRSEAFF. In nucleotides, the CDR3 is TGTGCCAGCAGCCACCGGGGCAGGTCAGAAGCTTTCTTT.

At least ten counts were recorded for this clonotype. V gene TRBV5-5 combines with J gene TRBJ2-2; D is undetermined. Germline V gene sequence: CDR1 SGHKS, CDR2 YYEKEE (reference sequence). This CDR3 spans 12 amino acids. With 3 bases removed from V and 6 bases from J, the gap between germline ends came to 6 bases. CDR3 coding DNA: TGTGCCAGCAGCTCCCCACCCGGGGAGCTGTTTTTT. It translates to CASSSPPGELFF.

The rearrangement uses TRBV9 and TRBJ2-2, with 13 bases aligning to TRBD2. CDR3 length: 17 residues. The germline V gene has CDR1 SGDLS and CDR2 YYNGEE. V lost 1 base and J lost 1; bases outside the gene matches: 1. The CDR3 nucleotides are TGTGCCAGCAGCGTAAGGACTAGCGGGGGGAACACCGGGGAGCTGTTTTTT. Residues: CASSVRTSGGNTGELFF.

J is TRBJ2-7 and V is TRBV12-3 or TRBV12-4, with 7 bases fitting TRBD1. With V trimmed by 5 bases and J by 6 bases, 13 bases remained unmatched. The CDR3 is made up of 15 amino acids. CDR3 bases: TGTGCCAGCAGTACACCCCCTCACAGGGGTTCCGAGCAGTACTTC. It encodes CASSTPPHRGSEQYF.

V usage is TRBV18 and J usage is TRBJ1-2; 7 bases are a match to TRBD1. The CDR3 is 12 amino acids. Germline-derived CDR1 and CDR2 are KGHSH and LQKENI. V lost 3 bases and J lost 7; bases outside the gene matches: 2. As DNA, the CDR3 is TGTGCCAGCTCACCGGGGACAGCTGGCTACACCTTC. This gives the protein CASSPGTAGYTF.

The chain is built from TRBV5-6 and TRBJ2-1; 11 bases agree with TRBD2. CDR1 and CDR2 (germline): SGHDT, YYEEEE. The CDR3 is 17 amino acids. J lost 3 bases, V lost 0 bases, and 5 bases had no gene match. This CDR3 is CASSLVPSGGLYNEQFF. DNA for the CDR3: TGTGCCAGCAGCTTGGTCCCTAGCGGGGGGCTCTACAATGAGCAGTTCTTC. The full variable domain, its missing parts supplied by reference TRBV5-6 and TRBJ2-1, is DAGVTQSPTHLIKTRGQQVTLRCSPKSGHDTVSWYQQALGQGPQFIFQYYEEEERQRGNFPDRFSGHQFPNYSSELNVNALLLGDSALYLCASSLVPSGGLYNEQFFGPGTRLTVL.

This clonotype was seen many times. V and J are TRBV12-3 or TRBV12-4 and TRBJ1-5; TRBD1 matches at 7 bases. The CDR3 loop spans 14 amino acids. V trimming: 6 bases; J trimming: 6 bases; junction bases outside the gene matches: 8. The CDR3 is CASSLDRVFQPQHF. DNA for the CDR3: TGTGCCAGCAGCCTCGACAGGGTTTTTCAGCCCCAGCATTTT.